This T cell receptor beta chain stems from a study of blood T cell repertoires in COVID-19. Study summary: Two consecutive negative NP/OP PCR tests, clearance, or resolved symptoms defined Cohort 3 recovery.

Clones were sequenced by immunoSEQ multiplex PCR, and TCRdb holds only the in-frame ones, with some missing. The sample lists 250,000 to 300,000 clones, around 90% occurring once. Deletions cut 3 bases from V and 2 bases from J, with 10 bases between. The CDR3 contains 15 residues. Germline V lookup: CDR1 MDHEN, CDR2 SYDVKM. This clonotype originated in a woman in her sixties in a cohort exposed to, infected with or recovered from COVID-19 (not recorded which). What was sequenced was PBMCs or T cells enriched from blood (not recorded which). The chain joins TRBV28 to TRBJ2-2, with D tentatively TRBD1 (6 bases). CDR3 coding DNA: TGTGCCAGCAGTTTCGGGGACACAAACACCGGGGAGCTGTTTTTT. Translated: CASSFGDTNTGELFF.